This paragraph reports one T cell receptor (beta chain). These data are taken from a study of blood T cell repertoires in COVID-19. Germline V gene lookup returns CDR1 WSHSY and CDR2 SAAADI. This CDR3 is built from 14 residues. V lost 7 bases and J lost 1; bases outside the gene matches: 4. Clones were read by immunoSEQ multiplex PCR, and TCRdb kept only the in-frame ones, dropping some. The sample includes 350,000 to 400,000 clones, 80% to 90% seen only once; the top ten take roughly 2%. This chain connects TRBV10-2 to TRBJ1-1; 9 bases fit TRBD1. This TCR came from a man in his forties or fifties in a cohort exposed to, infected with or recovered from COVID-19 (not recorded which). The sample consisted of PBMCs or T cells enriched from blood (not recorded which). CDR3 coding DNA: TGCGCCAGCACCTGGGGACAGGGGAACACTGAAGCTTTCTTT. Protein product: CASTWGQGNTEAFF.